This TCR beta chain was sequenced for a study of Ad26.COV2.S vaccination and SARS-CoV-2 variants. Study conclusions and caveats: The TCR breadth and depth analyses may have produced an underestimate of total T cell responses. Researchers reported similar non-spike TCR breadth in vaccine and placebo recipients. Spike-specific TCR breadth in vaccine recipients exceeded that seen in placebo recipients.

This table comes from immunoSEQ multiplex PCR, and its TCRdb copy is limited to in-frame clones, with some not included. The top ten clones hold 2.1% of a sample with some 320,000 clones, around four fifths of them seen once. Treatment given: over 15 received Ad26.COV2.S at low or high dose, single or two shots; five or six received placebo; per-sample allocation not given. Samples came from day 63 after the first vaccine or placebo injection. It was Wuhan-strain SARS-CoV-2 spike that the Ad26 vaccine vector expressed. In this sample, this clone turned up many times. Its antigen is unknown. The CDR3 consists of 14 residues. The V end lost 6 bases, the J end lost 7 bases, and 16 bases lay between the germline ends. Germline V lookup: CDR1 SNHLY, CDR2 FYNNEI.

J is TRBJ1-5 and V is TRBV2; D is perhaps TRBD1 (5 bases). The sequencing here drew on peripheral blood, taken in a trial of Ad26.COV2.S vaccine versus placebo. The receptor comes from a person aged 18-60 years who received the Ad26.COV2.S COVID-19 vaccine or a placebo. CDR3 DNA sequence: TGTGCCAGCAGAGATAGGGGAGGGCGGCAGCCCCAGCATTTT. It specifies CASRDRGGRQPQHF.